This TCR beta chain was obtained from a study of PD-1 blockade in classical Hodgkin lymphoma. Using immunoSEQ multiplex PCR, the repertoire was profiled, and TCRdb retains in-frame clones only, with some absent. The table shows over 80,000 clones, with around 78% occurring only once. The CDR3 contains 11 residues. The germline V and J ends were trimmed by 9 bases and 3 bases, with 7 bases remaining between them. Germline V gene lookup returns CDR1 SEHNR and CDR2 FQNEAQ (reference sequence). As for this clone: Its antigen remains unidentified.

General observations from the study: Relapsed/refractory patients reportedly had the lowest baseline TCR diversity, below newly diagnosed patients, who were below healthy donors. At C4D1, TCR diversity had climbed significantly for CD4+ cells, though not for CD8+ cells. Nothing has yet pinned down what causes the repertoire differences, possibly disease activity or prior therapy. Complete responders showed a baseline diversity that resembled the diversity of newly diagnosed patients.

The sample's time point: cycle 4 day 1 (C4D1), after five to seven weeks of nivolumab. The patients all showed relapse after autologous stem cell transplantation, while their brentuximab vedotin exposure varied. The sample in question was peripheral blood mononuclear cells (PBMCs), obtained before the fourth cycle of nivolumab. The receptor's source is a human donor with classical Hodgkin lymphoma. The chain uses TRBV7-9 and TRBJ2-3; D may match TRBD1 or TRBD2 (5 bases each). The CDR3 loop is CARGDTDTQYF. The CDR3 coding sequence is TGTGCCAGGGGGGATACAGATACGCAGTATTTT.